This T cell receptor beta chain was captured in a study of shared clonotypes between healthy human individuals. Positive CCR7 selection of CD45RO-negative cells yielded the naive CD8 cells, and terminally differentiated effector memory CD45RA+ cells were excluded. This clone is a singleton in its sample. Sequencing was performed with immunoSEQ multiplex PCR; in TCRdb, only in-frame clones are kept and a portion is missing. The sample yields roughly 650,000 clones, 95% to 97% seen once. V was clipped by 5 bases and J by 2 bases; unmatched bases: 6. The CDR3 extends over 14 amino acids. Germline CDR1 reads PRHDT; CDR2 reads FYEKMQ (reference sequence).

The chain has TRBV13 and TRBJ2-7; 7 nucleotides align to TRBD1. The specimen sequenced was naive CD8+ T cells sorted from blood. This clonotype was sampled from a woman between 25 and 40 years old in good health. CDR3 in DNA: TGTGCCAGCAGCACCCGACAGGGCCCCTACGAGCAGTACTTC. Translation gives CASSTRQGPYEQYF.